Shown below are 7 T cell receptor beta chains from a single sample sequenced in a study of OX40 agonist ivuxolimab in advanced cancers. Repertoires were generated with immunoSEQ multiplex PCR, while TCRdb's copy carries only in-frame clones and drops some. The repertoire holds tens of thousands of clones, with over 75% as singletons. The sequenced sample was CD4+ or CD8+ T cells sorted from blood, obtained in a trial of the OX40 agonist ivuxolimab. These TCRs come from an adult with an advanced solid tumor such as melanoma, head and neck, liver or kidney cancer.

This chain links TRBV7-8 with TRBJ1-5; TRBD1 matches at 9 bases. Trimming took 5 bases from V and 2 from J; bases not matched to a gene: 4. This CDR3 has 15 amino acids. Germline values: CDR1 SGHVS, CDR2 FQNEAQ. CDR3 bases: TGTGCCAGCAGCCCTGGGGACAGGGGCAATCAGCCCCAGCATTTT. Protein sequence: CASSPGDRGNQPQHF.

The chain recombines TRBV2 with TRBJ2-6; 8 bases line up with TRBD1. The CDR3 runs to 16 residues. V shed 6 bases, J shed 0 bases, and the junction held 4 bases outside the gene matches. Germline CDR1 is SNHLY and CDR2 is FYNNEI. CDR3 sequence: CASRGDRSSGANVLTF. CDR3 in DNA: TGTGCCAGCAGGGGGGACAGGAGCTCTGGGGCCAACGTCCTGACTTTC.

Here the CDR3 reads CASSHRGNTEAFF. Here the CDR3 DNA reads TGTGCCAGTAGTCACCGGGGAAACACTGAAGCTTTCTTT. The chain combines TRBV19 with TRBJ1-1; no firm D call. CDR1 is LNHDA and CDR2 is SQIVND in the germline V gene (reference sequence). V was clipped by 5 bases and J by 2 bases, with 9 bases between them. The CDR3 totals 13 residues.

The chain uses TRBV15 and TRBJ1-2; D is perhaps TRBD1 (5 bases). This CDR3 comprises 15 residues. V lost 0 bases to trimming and J lost 4 bases, with 12 bases between them. CDR1 LNHNV and CDR2 YYDKDF come from the germline V gene (reference sequence). CDR3 residues: CATSRDWVGAYGYTF. CDR3 in DNA: TGTGCCACCAGCAGAGATTGGGTAGGGGCCTATGGCTACACCTTC.

J is TRBJ2-7 and V is TRBV7-9; D perhaps matches TRBD1 (6 bases). Germline assignment: CDR1 SEHNR and CDR2 FQNEAQ (reference sequence). Trimming shortened V by 3 bases and J by 3 bases, and 9 bases separated the two germline ends. The CDR3 is made up of 13 amino acids. CDR3 nucleotides: TGTGCCAGCAGCTTCGGACAGTTCTACGAGCAGTACTTC. It codes for CASSFGQFYEQYF.

J is TRBJ2-3 and V is TRBV6-5; tentatively, D is TRBD1 or TRBD2 (5 bases each). The CDR3 runs to 13 residues. Germline CDR1 and CDR2: MNHEY and SVGAGI. V lost 7 bases to trimming and J lost 1 base, with 9 bases between them. The CDR3 reads CASNGAGTDTQYF. The DNA of the CDR3 is TGTGCCAGCAACGGGGCAGGCACAGATACGCAGTATTTT.

The rearrangement uses TRBV29-1 and TRBJ1-1, with D maybe TRBD1 (5 bases). CDR1 and CDR2 (germline): SQVTM, ANQGSEA. The V end was cut by 4 bases, the J end by 4 bases, with 13 bases between. The CDR3 has 13 residues. Here the CDR3 DNA reads TGCAGCGTTGGGGGGGGACGGGGCACTGAAGCTTTCTTT. Protein product: CSVGGGRGTEAFF. Combining the CDR3 with reference TRBV29-1 and TRBJ1-1 gives the whole variable domain SAVISQKPSRDICQRGTSLTIQCQVDSQVTMMFWYRQQPGQSLTLIATANQGSEATYESGFVIDKFPISRPNLTFSTLTVSNMSPEDSSIYLCSVGGGRGTEAFFGQGTRLTVV.